These 2 T cell receptor beta chains were sequenced from one sample in a study of spatial heterogeneity in lung cancer. What these receptors recognize is not known. One entry per CDR3 protein results from TCRdb running MiXCR on the 5' RACE reads. The table has thousands of distinct CDR3 sequences, roughly 7% seen once. Time point here: sample taken at primary tumor resection. Study-level results: Tumor mutation counts were tracked by expanded intratumoral alpha and beta TCR counts.

This specimen consisted of lung tumor tissue, obtained at surgery. These receptors all stem from a male donor with early-stage non-small cell lung cancer.

Ten or more counts support this clonotype. The chain employs TRBV12-3 or TRBV12-4 and TRBJ2-5, with D maybe TRBD1 (5 bases). The CDR3 totals 14 residues. Trimming pared 3 bases from V and 3 bases from J, leaving 11 bases between. The CDR3 nucleotides read TGTGCCAGCAGTTTCCAGGGCTCAAAAGAGACCCAGTACTTC. Residues: CASSFQGSKETQYF.

This clonotype counts as medium-sized. The chain combines TRBV10-3 with TRBJ1-2; no clear D gene. The CDR3 length is 12 residues. V gave up 3 bases and J gave up 5 bases, with 7 bases separating them. Germline CDR1 ENHRY, CDR2 SYGVKD. CDR3 nucleotides: TGTGCCATCAGTGACGGGGAATATGGCTACACCTTC. Protein product: CAISDGEYGYTF.